Below, 25 T cell receptor beta chains from the same sample are listed, as sequenced in a study of T cells in Graves' hyperthyroidism and ophthalmopathy (dated by TCRdb to about 2019). Library creation used multiplex PCR. Sequencing was carried out with an Illumina HiSeq 2000. Amplification of TCR beta CDR3 regions was carried out from RNA transcripts. A first-round RT-PCR of the TCR CDR3 used the HTBI primer set with the Qiagen OneStep RT-PCR kit. The public reads were reprocessed in TCRdb via fastp at Q25 and MiXCR, keeping in-frame beta chains. Records with the same CDR3 protein are collapsed into one entry carrying the most frequent genes and DNA. The sample table contains 640,000 or so distinct CDR3 sequences; only one count was recorded for around 15% of them. Together, the top ten hold approximately 4.3% of the sample. Sequenced material: blood. The receptors derive from a woman aged 40 to 50 with Graves' ophthalmopathy.

For the CDR3, the DNA is TGTGCCGGCGACTGGGGAGGAAATCAGCCCCAGCATTTT. Translation: CAGDWGGNQPQHF. V is TRBV30 and J is TRBJ1-5; D unclear. CDR3 length: 13 residues. The germline V gene encodes CDR1 GTSNPN and CDR2 SVGIG (reference sequence). With 8 bases removed from V and 4 bases from J, the gap between germline ends came to 15 bases.

This clonotype was detected only a few times. The chain carries TRBV28 and TRBJ1-6, with D hard to call. Per germline, CDR1 MDHEN and CDR2 SYDVKM. The CDR3 spans 14 residues. Deletions cut 5 bases from V and 4 bases from J, with 9 bases between. The CDR3 sequence is CASSIHQYNSPLHF. The CDR3 DNA reads as TGTGCCAGCAGTATCCACCAGTATAATTCACCCCTCCACTTT.

This clonotype was seen more than once but under ten times. The chain recombines TRBV9 with TRBJ2-7, with D unresolved. The CDR3 runs to 15 residues. Germline-derived CDR1 and CDR2 are SGDLS and YYNGEE. V lost 4 bases to trimming and J lost 4 bases, with 18 bases between them. CDR3: CASSPKVHSLYEQYF. CDR3 DNA sequence: TGTGCCAGCAGCCCCAAGGTCCACAGTTTGTACGAGCAGTACTTC.

About this clonotype: A read error may explain this, as a much larger clone is one base away. This chain connects TRBV19 to TRBJ1-5; D is perhaps TRBD1 (5 bases). CDR1 LNHDA and CDR2 SQIVND come from the germline V gene (reference sequence). The CDR3 sequence is 16 residues long. Trimming pared 7 bases from V and 6 bases from J, leaving 22 bases between. Here the CDR3 DNA reads TGTGCCAGTAAAGCCCGGACAAGGGGCTTGGGTCAGCCCCAGCATTTT. Its translation is CASKARTRGLGQPQHF.

This clonotype was detected ten times or more. A much larger clone sits a single nucleotide away, making a read error possible. The gene calls are TRBV12-3 or TRBV12-4 and TRBJ2-2; D is possibly TRBD2 (6 bases). The CDR3 runs 13 residues. This chain's CDR3 is CASSLMAVRELSF. The CDR3 DNA follows: TGTGCCAGCAGTTTAATGGCTGTCCGGGAGCTGTCTTTT.

The table lists this clonotype with a few counts. This chain uses TRBV3-1 with TRBJ1-2, with D possibly TRBD1 on 5 matching bases. Germline CDR1 LGHDT, CDR2 YNNKEL (reference sequence). The CDR3 is 12 amino acids. Trimming stripped 2 bases from V and 8 bases from J, with 9 bases between. CDR3: CASSQQGIGYTF. The CDR3 DNA reads as TGTGCCAGCAGCCAACAGGGAATCGGCTACACCTTC.

This sequence joins TRBV28 and TRBJ2-7, with D possibly matching TRBD1 (6 bases). V was cut by 3 bases and J by 4 bases, with 13 bases left in between. The CDR3 runs 14 residues. Germline V gives CDR1 MDHEN, CDR2 SYDVKM. CDR3 nucleotide sequence: TGTGCCAGCAGTTTCCAGTCAGGGGCGTACGAGCAGTACTTC. Protein product: CASSFQSGAYEQYF.

At least ten counts were recorded for this clonotype. The chain couples TRBV6-2 or TRBV6-3 to TRBJ2-7; D not resolved. V shed 5 bases and J shed 0 bases, with 8 bases lying between them. Germline CDR1 is MNHEY and CDR2 is SVGEGT. The CDR3 has 13 residues. Here the CDR3 reads CASSAASSYEQYF. The CDR3 nucleotides are TGTGCCAGCAGTGCCGCGAGCTCCTACGAGCAGTACTTC.

This clonotype was found many times. The CDR3 DNA reads as TGTGCCAGCAGCCAAGATCATAGAGGTACCGAGCAGTACTTC. As protein: CASSQDHRGTEQYF. V usage is TRBV7-6 and J usage is TRBJ2-7; D is unclear. V dropped 5 bases and J dropped 6 bases, with 17 bases sitting between them. There are 14 residues in the CDR3. In germline, CDR1 is SGHVS, CDR2 FNYEAQ.

This clonotype occurred many times. This chain joins TRBV20-1 and TRBJ2-7; 11 bases are a match to TRBD2. J lost 6 bases, V lost 6 bases, and 10 bases had no gene match. The CDR3 runs 14 residues. Per the germline V gene, CDR1 is DFQATT and CDR2 is SNEGSKA (reference sequence). The CDR3 reads CSAQGLAGEREQYF. The CDR3 nucleotides read TGCAGTGCCCAAGGACTAGCGGGTGAGCGCGAGCAGTACTTC.

There are many counts of this clonotype. The chain is built from TRBV10-3 and TRBJ2-7, with 7 bases fitting TRBD2. CDR3 length equals 13 residues. V was clipped by 4 bases and J by 3 bases; unmatched bases: 3. Germline assignment: CDR1 ENHRY and CDR2 SYGVKD. The chain's CDR3 is CAISAVAGYEQYF. The CDR3 DNA reads as TGTGCCATCAGTGCGGTAGCGGGCTACGAGCAGTACTTC.

The V and J genes are TRBV11-2 and TRBJ2-3; the D gene is possibly TRBD2 (5 bases). Germline lookup yields CDR1 SGHAT and CDR2 FQNNGV. CDR3 size: 15 residues. With 6 bases removed from V and 5 bases from J, the gap between germline ends came to 18 bases. As DNA, the CDR3 is TGTGCCAGCAGAAAGAACCGCCTAGCTCTAGATACGCAGTATTTT. Translated, it gives CASRKNRLALDTQYF.

This clonotype was seen many times. The rearrangement uses TRBV20-1 and TRBJ1-1, with D maybe TRBD1 (6 bases). The CDR3 contains 14 residues. V lost 7 bases and J lost 2, with 17 bases in between. Germline CDR1 and CDR2: DFQATT and SNEGSKA (reference sequence). The DNA for the CDR3 is TGCAGTGGGGCGGGGGCAGGGGTCAACACTGAAGCTTTCTTT. Its translation is CSGAGAGVNTEAFF.

In its sample, this clonotype was seen many times. The V gene is TRBV15, the J gene TRBJ2-5, with TRBD1 matching over 10 bases. The V gene end was trimmed by 1 base and the J gene end by 1 base; junction bases not matched to a gene: 3. Germline CDR1 LNHNV, CDR2 YYDKDF (reference sequence). The CDR3 covers 16 residues. The CDR3 region is CATSRGTGGFQETQYF. The CDR3, as DNA: TGTGCCACCAGCAGAGGGACAGGGGGTTTCCAAGAGACCCAGTACTTC.

The rearrangement joins TRBV6-2 or TRBV6-3 to TRBJ1-2; 9 bases agree with TRBD1. The J segment lost 2 bases and the V segment lost 5 bases, leaving 15 bases of the junction unmatched. The CDR3 is 18 amino acids. Per germline, CDR1 MNHEY and CDR2 SVGEGT. The CDR3 is CASSPVGGQGGKNYGYTF. CDR3 nucleotides: TGTGCCAGCAGTCCCGTGGGGGGACAGGGAGGGAAGAACTATGGCTACACCTTC.

In this sample, this clonotype turned up many times. The chain is built from TRBV28 and TRBJ2-5; D is unresolved. Per germline, CDR1 MDHEN and CDR2 SYDVKM. CDR3 length: 15 residues. The germline V and J ends were trimmed by 3 bases and 5 bases, with 16 bases remaining between them. The CDR3 DNA reads TGTGCCAGCAGTTTGGCTTCAACAGCCGGGGAGACCCAGTACTTC. This codes for CASSLASTAGETQYF.

This clonotype has ten or more counts. This rearrangement joins TRBV12-3 or TRBV12-4 to TRBJ2-5; TRBD1 might be the D (6 bases). The CDR3 extends over 13 amino acids. V was trimmed by 6 bases and J by 9 bases, leaving 17 bases between them. The CDR3 loop is CASSLRVGGPQYF. DNA for the CDR3: TGTGCCAGCAGCCTCCGAGTAGGGGGACCCCAGTACTTC.

In this sample, this clonotype turned up many times. The J gene is TRBJ1-3, the V gene TRBV6-1, with TRBD1 identical over 7 bases. The junction had 3 bases not matched to a gene; V was cut back by 4 bases and J by 0 bases. CDR1 and CDR2 from the germline V gene are MNHNS and SASEGT. The CDR3 length is 15 residues. The CDR3: CASSAGTASGNTIYF. DNA for the CDR3: TGTGCCAGCAGTGCCGGGACAGCCTCTGGAAACACCATATATTTT.

This clonotype was detected only a few times. This chain uses TRBV5-1 with TRBJ2-6; D could derive from TRBD1 or TRBD2 (6 bases each). Deletions cut 0 bases from V and 2 bases from J, with 18 bases between. CDR1 and CDR2 from the germline V gene are SGHRS and YFSETQ. The CDR3 has 19 residues. The CDR3 protein is CASSLAPGQLAAGANVLTF. The CDR3 DNA reads TGCGCCAGCAGCTTGGCTCCGGGACAACTAGCCGCTGGGGCCAACGTCCTGACTTTC.

The rearrangement uses TRBV6-1 and TRBJ2-1, with 8 bases lining up with TRBD1. CDR1 is MNHNS, CDR2 SASEGT, per germline. J was trimmed by 2 bases and V by 2 bases; bases with no gene match: 5. The CDR3 sequence is 16 residues long. The CDR3 DNA is TGTGCCAGCAGTGAAACTTGGACAGGGCCCTACAATGAGCAGTTCTTC. Protein: CASSETWTGPYNEQFF.

The CDR3 is CASSYMAGWGNQPQHF. In DNA, the CDR3 is TGTGCCAGCAGCTATATGGCGGGCTGGGGCAATCAGCCCCAGCATTTT. V and J are TRBV11-2 and TRBJ1-5, with D unclear. V was clipped by 4 bases and J by 2 bases, with 15 bases between them. The CDR3 totals 16 residues. CDR1 and CDR2 from the germline V gene are SGHAT and FQNNGV.

This clonotype was counted between two and nine times. The chain uses TRBV28 and TRBJ1-2; weak D call: TRBD1 (6 bases). Trimming removed 6 bases at V and 8 bases at J, with 13 bases between. Germline values: CDR1 MDHEN, CDR2 SYDVKM. The CDR3 sequence is 12 residues long. The CDR3 bases are TGTGCCAGCAGCCGGGACATGAGGGGCTACACCTTC. It translates to CASSRDMRGYTF.

This clonotype was recorded once. The chain combines TRBV6-1 with TRBJ2-7; a weak D match, TRBD1 (6 bases). The CDR3 extends over 15 amino acids. Deletions cut 7 bases from V and 0 bases from J, with 16 bases between. CDR1 and CDR2 from the germline V gene are MNHNS and SASEGT. As DNA, the CDR3 is TGTGCCAGCATGAGAGGATGGGACAACTCCTACGAGCAGTACTTC. Translated: CASMRGWDNSYEQYF.

This clonotype was counted at least ten times. The chain uses TRBV20-1 and TRBJ1-1, with TRBD1 identical over 7 bases. Germline V CDR1 and CDR2: DFQATT, SNEGSKA (reference sequence). The CDR3 spans 11 residues. With V trimmed by 8 bases and J by 4 bases, 4 bases remained unmatched. As DNA, the CDR3 is TGCAGTACCAGGGGGGGCACTGAAGCTTTCTTT. It is translated as CSTRGGTEAFF.

This clonotype has a count of ten or more. The chain employs TRBV20-1 and TRBJ2-4; 7 bases align to TRBD2. The V and J ends lost 0 bases and 5 bases, in that order; junction bases with no gene match: 10. CDR1 is DFQATT and CDR2 is SNEGSKA in the germline V gene (reference sequence). CDR3 size: 16 residues. DNA for the CDR3: TGCAGTGCTAGAGATCTCGGCCGCGGGAGTCAAAACATTCAGTACTTC. Its protein is CSARDLGRGSQNIQYF.